The clone carrying this T cell receptor (beta chain) showed up just a few times. What it binds is unknown. This entry comes from a study of regulatory T cells in long-lasting Graves disease. Time point indicated: newly diagnosed GD, antithyroid drugs for less than 3 months. Making the TCR library involved RNA that had been extracted from PBMCs. The peripheral blood volume drawn was approximately 9.5 milliliters, and it was collected into EDTA tubes. iRepertoire HTBI primers and Arm-PCR of CDR3 regions built TCR beta libraries. MiXCR was run by TCRdb on the multiplex PCR reads, yielding one entry per CDR3 protein. The sample records about 520,000 distinct CDR3 sequences, around 12% being singletons. Study-wide results and caveats: Persistent disease favored TRBV28, TRBJ1-2 and TRBJ2-5. Clonotypes that were public and shared totalled a few thousand in persistent patients versus over 800 in new patients.

From germline, CDR1 is SGHTA and CDR2 FQGNSA. The CDR3 covers 20 residues. J lost 4 bases, V lost 1 base, and 14 bases had no gene match. The sample also formed part of further work on T cells in Graves' hyperthyroidism and ophthalmopathy.

The TCR originated in a woman aged 25 to 39 with Graves disease. The chain joins TRBV7-2 to TRBJ2-1; 12 positions match TRBD2. The material sequenced was peripheral blood mononuclear cells (PBMCs), taken at new diagnosis, from a patient treated with antithyroid drugs. The DNA of the CDR3 is TGTGCCAGCAGCTTAGACGGGGGGGCTAGCGGGAGGGCCTTGTACAATGAGCAGTTCTTC. Its protein is CASSLDGGASGRALYNEQFF. The complete variable domain, with remaining parts taken from reference TRBV7-2 and TRBJ2-1, reads GAGVSQSPSNKVTEKGKDVELRCDPISGHTALYWYRQSLGQGLEFLIYFQGNSAPDKSGLPSDRFSAERTGGSVSTLTIQRTQQEDSAVYLCASSLDGGASGRALYNEQFFGPGTRLTVL.